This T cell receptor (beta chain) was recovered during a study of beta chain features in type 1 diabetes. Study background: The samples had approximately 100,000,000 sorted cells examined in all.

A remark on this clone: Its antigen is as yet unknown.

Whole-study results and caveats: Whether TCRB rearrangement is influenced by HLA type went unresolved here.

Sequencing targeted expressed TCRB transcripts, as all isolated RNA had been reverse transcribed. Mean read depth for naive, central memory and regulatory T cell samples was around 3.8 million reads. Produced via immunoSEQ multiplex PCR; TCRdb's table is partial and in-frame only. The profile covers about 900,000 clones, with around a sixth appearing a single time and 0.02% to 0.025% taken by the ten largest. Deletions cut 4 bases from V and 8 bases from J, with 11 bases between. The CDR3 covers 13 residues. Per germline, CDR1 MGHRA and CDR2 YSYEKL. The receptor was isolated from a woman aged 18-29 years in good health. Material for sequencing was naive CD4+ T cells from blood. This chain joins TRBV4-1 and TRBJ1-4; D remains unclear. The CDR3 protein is CASSRTEGEKLFF. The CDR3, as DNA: TGCGCCAGCAGCCGTACTGAAGGCGAAAAACTGTTTTTT.